These 5 T cell receptor beta chains share one sample of origin, sequenced in a study of cytomegalovirus exposure and HLA in healthy donors. Libraries were prepared by immunoSEQ multiplex PCR; TCRdb keeps only in-frame clonotypes and omits some of them. Here the sample spans approximately 41,000 clones, just under 95% being singletons. Sequences were obtained from PBMCs. All receptors derive from a man younger than 35 in good health and CMV-seronegative.

The gene calls are TRBV19 and TRBJ2-1; TRBD2 aligns across 13 bases. The germline CDR1 and CDR2 sequences are LNHDA and SQIVND (reference sequence). The CDR3 runs to 15 residues. The ends lost 8 bases at V and 6 bases at J; junction bases unmatched: 7. The CDR3: CASYRTSGSSNEQFF. Here the CDR3 DNA reads TGTGCCAGTTACCGGACTAGCGGGAGCTCCAATGAGCAGTTCTTC.

This sequence joins TRBV28 and TRBJ2-3, with 11 bases that match TRBD2. The CDR3 runs 18 residues. With V trimmed by 2 bases and J by 0 bases, 7 bases remained unmatched. Germline CDR1 reads MDHEN; CDR2 reads SYDVKM. The CDR3 region has the DNA TGTGCCAGCAGTTTAATGGGACTAGCGGCAATTAGCACAGATACGCAGTATTTT. As protein: CASSLMGLAAISTDTQYF.

V is TRBV5-8 and J is TRBJ1-4; D gene uncertain. Per germline, CDR1 SGHTS and CDR2 YDEGEE. V lost 4 bases and J 1 base, leaving 14 bases between the germline ends. This CDR3 comprises 16 residues. DNA of the CDR3: TGTGCCAGCAGCCATCCCGGGGAGGGAACTAATGAAAAACTGTTTTTT. Its translation: CASSHPGEGTNEKLFF.

This chain uses TRBV28 with TRBJ1-5, with D possibly TRBD1 on 6 matching bases. The CDR3 length is 15 residues. Germline CDR1 is MDHEN and CDR2 is SYDVKM. Trimming took 5 bases from V and 6 from J, leaving 17 bases between them. CDR3 amino acids: CASSIPPGAGQPQHF. The CDR3 DNA is TGTGCCAGCAGTATCCCCCCAGGGGCAGGTCAGCCCCAGCATTTT.

V gene TRBV7-3 combines with J gene TRBJ1-1; maybe TRBD1 (6 bases). CDR3 length: 15 amino acids. V gave up 5 bases and J gave up 3 bases, with 16 bases separating them. Germline V gene data show CDR1 as SGHTA and CDR2 as FQGTGA. Here the CDR3 reads CASSQGGGRDTEAFF. For the CDR3, the DNA is TGTGCCAGCAGCCAAGGGGGGGGGCGCGACACTGAAGCTTTCTTT. Complete variable domain (other parts from reference TRBV7-3 and TRBJ1-1): GAGVSQTPSNKVTEKGKYVELRCDPISGHTALYWYRQSLGQGPEFLIYFQGTGAADDSGLPNDRFFAVRPEGSVSTLKIQRTERGDSAVYLCASSQGGGRDTEAFFGQGTRLTVV.